This is a list of T cell receptor beta chains from one sample in a study of cytomegalovirus exposure and HLA in healthy donors. Libraries were prepared by immunoSEQ multiplex PCR; TCRdb keeps only in-frame clonotypes and omits some of them. Here the sample spans around 94,000 clones, roughly 83% being singletons. Sequencing used PBMCs. Receptors originate from a man aged 40-55 years in good health and CMV-seronegative. The conserved cysteine and the conserved F or W are not part of the CDR3 here. Clone size is not always given. Where it is, it says once, few, many or a class for expanded clones.

.	TRBV4-3	ASSQNQGTQETQY
.	TRBV10-1	ASSCDRRNTEAF
.	TRBV5-4	ASSEMDRPYEQY
.	TRBV14	ASSQGDSHYEQY
.	TRBV4-1	ASSPPGQVWEKLF
.	TRBV19	ASSPRDRDGYT
.	TRBV2	ASTDYKEQETQY
once	TRBV10-3	ASNPFTSAYTGELF
.	TRBV18	ASSPGTSGAGNTQY
.	TRBV5-8	ASSLSLVKQY
.	TRBV6-5	ASSEAGGTDTQY
.	TRBV7-3	ASSPGAGATGELF
.	TRBV13	ASSRGTSGGGEQF
once	TRBV19	ASREGQHRVNYGYT
few	TRBV7-9	ASSYTGAADTQY